This passage covers 16 T cell receptor beta chains from one sample sequenced in a study of regulatory and conventional T cells in RAG deficiency. TCRdb's copy holds only in-frame clones and misses some; the assay was immunoSEQ multiplex PCR. The repertoire includes tens of thousands of clones, around 89% of them detected once, and 0.51% sits in the top ten. The sorted conventional CD4+ T cells were CD25-low and CD127-high, with genomic DNA sequenced. The data also belong to a second study, concerning regulatory T cells. From that study: The PCR used 52 TRBV and 13 TRBJ primers.

The material sequenced was CD4+ effector T cells sorted from blood. Receptors were obtained from a human donor in good health.

The J gene is TRBJ2-3, the V gene TRBV7-2; D gene uncertain. The CDR3 runs 14 residues. V was trimmed by 2 bases and J by 5 bases, leaving 11 bases between them. Per the germline V gene, CDR1 is SGHTA and CDR2 is FQGNSA. The CDR3 is CASSLQRRGDTQYF. CDR3 sequence (DNA): TGTGCCAGCAGCTTACAGCGAAGAGGAGATACGCAGTATTTT.

CDR3 in amino acids: CASSQIKTGKGTYEQYF. The CDR3 DNA reads TGTGCCAGCAGCCAGATAAAAACAGGGAAGGGGACCTACGAGCAGTACTTC. The V and J genes are TRBV14 and TRBJ2-7; a weak D match, TRBD1 (6 bases). Trimming cost V 3 bases and J 2 bases, with 20 bases left between them. The CDR3 spans 17 residues. Germline CDR1 is SGHDN and CDR2 is FVKESK.

The chain links TRBV12-5 to TRBJ2-1; 10 bases match TRBD2. J lost 3 bases, V lost 0 bases, and 8 bases had no gene match. The CDR3 is made up of 18 amino acids. Germline V gives CDR1 LGHNT, CDR2 FRNRAP. This CDR3 is CASGLVQLKREGYNEQFF. The DNA for the CDR3 is TGTGCTAGTGGTTTGGTACAGCTTAAGCGGGAGGGCTACAATGAGCAGTTCTTC.

The chain joins TRBV19 to TRBJ1-5, with a possible D match to TRBD1 (5 bases). Trimming left V 5 bases short and J 4 bases short, with 18 bases between. The CDR3 sequence is 16 residues long. Germline values: CDR1 LNHDA, CDR2 SQIVND (reference sequence). The CDR3 DNA sequence: TGTGCCAGTAGTGATAGAGGGGATGGGGCGAATCAGCCCCAGCATTTT. Its translation: CASSDRGDGANQPQHF.

The genes are TRBV6-5 and TRBJ1-2, with D unclear. The CDR3 is 13 residues long. From germline, CDR1 is MNHEY and CDR2 SVGAGI. V was clipped by 8 bases and J by 6 bases, with 16 bases between them. DNA for the CDR3: TGTGCCAGCGGGAAGGTCGGTGCGAATGGCTACACCTTC. Its translation is CASGKVGANGYTF.

This chain links TRBV5-6 with TRBJ2-3, with D possibly matching TRBD1 (6 bases). This CDR3 has 16 amino acids. Between the trimmed V and J ends, which lost 1 base and 1 base, there was a span of 13 bases. Germline lookup yields CDR1 SGHDT and CDR2 YYEEEE. The CDR3 nucleotides are TGTGCCAGCAGCTTGCTGGGGACAAAGCGCACAGATACGCAGTATTTT. Translating gives CASSLLGTKRTDTQYF. The complete variable domain, with remaining parts taken from reference TRBV5-6 and TRBJ2-3, reads DAGVTQSPTHLIKTRGQQVTLRCSPKSGHDTVSWYQQALGQGPQFIFQYYEEEERQRGNFPDRFSGHQFPNYSSELNVNALLLGDSALYLCASSLLGTKRTDTQYFGPGTRLTVL.

The V and J genes are TRBV29-1 and TRBJ2-7; D might be TRBD1 (6 bases). The germline V gene has CDR1 SQVTM and CDR2 ANQGSEA. This CDR3 contains 12 residues. V shed 7 bases and J shed 2 bases, with 12 bases lying between them. CDR3 sequence: CSGRTAAYEQYF. The CDR3 DNA follows: TGCAGCGGCCGGACAGCAGCCTACGAGCAGTACTTC.

The chain has TRBV9 and TRBJ2-5; either TRBD1 or TRBD2 may fit D (5 bases each). Trimming left V 4 bases short and J 1 base short, with 14 bases between. CDR1 and CDR2 from the germline V gene are SGDLS and YYNGEE. The CDR3 runs to 15 residues. The CDR3 loop is CASSPMGEIQETQYF. The DNA of the CDR3 is TGTGCCAGCAGCCCCATGGGGGAAATCCAAGAGACCCAGTACTTC. The variable domain in full, completed from reference TRBV9 and TRBJ2-5, reads DSGVTQTPKHLITATGQRVTLRCSPRSGDLSVYWYQQSLDQGLQFLIQYYNGEERAKGNILERFSAQQFPDLHSELNLSSLELGDSALYFCASSPMGEIQETQYFGPGTRLLVL.

The chain is built from TRBV28 and TRBJ2-2; TRBD1 matches 7 bases. This CDR3 region has 15 residues. With V trimmed by 6 bases and J by 4 bases, 8 bases remained unmatched. Germline-derived CDR1 and CDR2 are MDHEN and SYDVKM. CDR3 region: CASRPGTVGTGELFF. CDR3 DNA: TGTGCCAGCAGACCTGGGACAGTCGGCACCGGGGAGCTGTTTTTT.

This clone was found once. The chain recombines TRBV30 with TRBJ2-1, with unresolved D. V was trimmed by 3 bases and J by 2 bases, leaving 11 bases between them. The CDR3 is made up of 14 amino acids. Looked up from germline, CDR1 is GTSNPN and CDR2 is SVGIG (reference sequence). The CDR3 here is CAWSPGLPYNEQFF. CDR3 coding DNA: TGTGCCTGGAGCCCAGGATTACCCTACAATGAGCAGTTCTTC.

V gene TRBV28 combines with J gene TRBJ1-5, with a tentative D call TRBD1 (5 bases). Trimming pared 6 bases from V and 0 bases from J, leaving 12 bases between. CDR1 and CDR2 (germline): MDHEN, SYDVKM. The CDR3 has 15 amino acids. CDR3 DNA: TGTGCCAGCAGGATTGGGGGAGTTAGCAATCAGCCCCAGCATTTT. Its translation: CASRIGGVSNQPQHF.

Written as DNA, the CDR3 is TGTGCCAGCAATACAGCTTTAAACAATCAGCCCCAGCATTTT. Its protein is CASNTALNNQPQHF. The gene calls are TRBV28 and TRBJ1-5; D unresolved. V lost 7 bases and J lost 3, with 13 bases in between. The CDR3 extends over 14 amino acids. Looked up from germline, CDR1 is MDHEN and CDR2 is SYDVKM.

The J gene is TRBJ2-3, the V gene TRBV6-5; TRBD2 matches 8 bases. This CDR3 spans 15 amino acids. J was trimmed by 4 bases and V by 0 bases; bases with no gene match: 3. The germline V gene has CDR1 MNHEY and CDR2 SVGAGI. The CDR3 nucleotides are TGTGCCAGCAGTTACTCGGGACTAGTTTCAGATACGCAGTATTTT. Its translation is CASSYSGLVSDTQYF.

This chain links TRBV29-1 with TRBJ2-7; tentatively, D is TRBD1 (5 bases). The V and J ends lost 7 bases and 2 bases respectively, with 18 bases between them. Germline V gene data show CDR1 as SQVTM and CDR2 as ANQGSEA. The CDR3 runs 14 residues. CDR3 residues: CSAIPVDSAYEQYF. The CDR3 DNA is TGCAGCGCTATCCCCGTCGACAGTGCCTACGAGCAGTACTTC.

This rearrangement joins TRBV5-4 to TRBJ2-5; D might be TRBD2 (6 bases). Trimming pared 3 bases from V and 1 base from J, leaving 13 bases between. Germline CDR1 SGHNT, CDR2 YYREEE (reference sequence). CDR3 length equals 15 residues. Here the CDR3 DNA reads TGTGCCAGCAGCTCACCTAGGGACTCCCAAGAGACCCAGTACTTC. Translation gives CASSSPRDSQETQYF.

The chain couples TRBV6-5 to TRBJ2-2; no reliable D call. Trimming cost V 2 bases and J 2 bases, with 0 bases left between them. In germline, CDR1 is MNHEY, CDR2 SVGAGI. CDR3 length equals 12 residues. The CDR3 bases are TGTGCCAGCAGTTACAACACCGGGGAGCTGTTTTTT. Amino acid sequence: CASSYNTGELFF.